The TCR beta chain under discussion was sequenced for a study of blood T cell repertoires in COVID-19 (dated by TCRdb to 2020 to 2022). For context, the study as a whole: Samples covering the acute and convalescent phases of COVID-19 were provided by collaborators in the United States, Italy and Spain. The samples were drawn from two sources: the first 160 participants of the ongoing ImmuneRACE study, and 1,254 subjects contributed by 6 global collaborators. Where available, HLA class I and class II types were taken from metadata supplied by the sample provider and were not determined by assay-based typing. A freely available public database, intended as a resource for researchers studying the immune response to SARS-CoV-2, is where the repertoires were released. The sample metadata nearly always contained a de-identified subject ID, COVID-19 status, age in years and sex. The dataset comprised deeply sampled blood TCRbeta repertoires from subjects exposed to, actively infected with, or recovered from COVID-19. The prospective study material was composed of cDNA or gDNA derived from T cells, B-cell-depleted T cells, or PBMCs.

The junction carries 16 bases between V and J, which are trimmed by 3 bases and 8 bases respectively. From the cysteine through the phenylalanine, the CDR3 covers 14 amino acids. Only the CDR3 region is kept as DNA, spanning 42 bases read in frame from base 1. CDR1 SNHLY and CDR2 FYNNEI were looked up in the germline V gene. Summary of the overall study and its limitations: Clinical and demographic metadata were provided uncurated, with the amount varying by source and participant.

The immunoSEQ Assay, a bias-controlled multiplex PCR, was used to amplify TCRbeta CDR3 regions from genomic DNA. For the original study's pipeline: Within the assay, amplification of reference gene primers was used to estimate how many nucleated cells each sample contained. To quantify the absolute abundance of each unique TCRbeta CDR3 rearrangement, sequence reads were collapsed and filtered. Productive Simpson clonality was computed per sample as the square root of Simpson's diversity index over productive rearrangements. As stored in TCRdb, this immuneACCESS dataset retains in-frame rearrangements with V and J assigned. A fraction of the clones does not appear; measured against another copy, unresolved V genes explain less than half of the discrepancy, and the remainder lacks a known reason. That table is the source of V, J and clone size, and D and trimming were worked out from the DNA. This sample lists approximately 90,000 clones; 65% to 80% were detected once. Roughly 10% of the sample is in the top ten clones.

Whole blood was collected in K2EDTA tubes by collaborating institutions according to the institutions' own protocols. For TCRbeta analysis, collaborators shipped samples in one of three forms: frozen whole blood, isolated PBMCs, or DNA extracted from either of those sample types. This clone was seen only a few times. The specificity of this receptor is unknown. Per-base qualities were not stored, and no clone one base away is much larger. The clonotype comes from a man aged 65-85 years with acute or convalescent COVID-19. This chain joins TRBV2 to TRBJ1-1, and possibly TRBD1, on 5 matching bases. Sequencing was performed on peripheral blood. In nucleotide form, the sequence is TGTGCCAGCAGTGATAAGAGGCAGGGTGTGGAAGCTTTCTTT. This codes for CASSDKRQGVEAFF.